The 19 T cell receptor beta chains in this list originate from one sample, sequenced in a study of blood T cell repertoires in COVID-19. Method: immunoSEQ multiplex PCR; TCRdb's copy keeps in-frame clones and lacks some. The data contain about 200,000 clones, just under 85% of them seen just once; the ten biggest clones take up 6.5% to 7%. The source material was peripheral blood. The source is a human donor with acute or convalescent COVID-19. The donor label of this sample is uncertain.

V is TRBV6-1 and J is TRBJ1-5; 8 bases match TRBD1. Germline V gives CDR1 MNHNS, CDR2 SASEGT. The length of the CDR3 is 16 residues. The J segment lost 6 bases and the V segment lost 2 bases, leaving 9 bases of the junction unmatched. The DNA for the CDR3 is TGTGCCAGCAGTGAACTTAGGACAGGGTTGGCTCAGCCCCAGCATTTT. Translated, it gives CASSELRTGLAQPQHF.

The rearrangement joins TRBV3-1 (or the pseudogene TRBV3-2) to TRBJ1-4; D may be TRBD1 (5 bases). With 3 bases removed from V and 4 bases from J, the gap between germline ends came to 15 bases. CDR3 length equals 16 residues. CDR1 LGHDT and CDR2 YNNKEL come from the germline V gene (reference sequence). The CDR3 reads CASSQVRGLGNEKLFF. The CDR3 DNA reads TGTGCCAGCAGCCAGGTTCGGGGGTTGGGTAATGAAAAACTGTTTTTT.

In the case of this clone: This CDR3 is also generated by other DNA sequences in the sample. The genes are TRBV7-9 and TRBJ1-2, with a weak D call TRBD1 (5 bases). Deletions cut 1 base from V and 4 bases from J, with 13 bases between. There are 15 residues in the CDR3. CDR1 SEHNR and CDR2 FQNEAQ come from the germline V gene (reference sequence). This CDR3 reads CASSLGGEVVYGYTF. The CDR3 DNA reads as TGTGCCAGCAGCTTAGGGGGGGAAGTTGTCTATGGCTACACCTTC.

The V and J genes are TRBV15 and TRBJ1-1; weak D call: TRBD1 (6 bases). The CDR3 extends over 16 amino acids. Germline V gene lookup returns CDR1 LNHNV and CDR2 YYDKDF (reference sequence). Trimming cost V 0 bases and J 0 bases, with 11 bases left between them. CDR3 residues: CATSREVDRMNTEAFF. DNA for the CDR3: TGTGCCACCAGCAGAGAAGTAGACAGGATGAACACTGAAGCTTTCTTT.

V gene TRBV6-5 combines with J gene TRBJ2-3; TRBD2 agrees at 8 bases. This CDR3 is built from 15 residues. Germline V gene lookup returns CDR1 MNHEY and CDR2 SVGAGI. V was clipped by 6 bases and J by 6 bases; unmatched bases: 11. The CDR3 region has the DNA TGTGCCAGCAGCCTCCCGGGACTAGTTAGTGATACGCAGTATTTT. This gives the protein CASSLPGLVSDTQYF.

The chain employs TRBV27 and TRBJ1-6, with D possibly matching TRBD1 (5 bases). In germline, CDR1 is MNHEY, CDR2 SMNVEV (reference sequence). Trimming removed 2 bases from V and 10 bases from J, with 21 bases in between. The CDR3 consists of 17 residues. CDR3 amino acids: CASSLRNVGDFNSPLHF. The CDR3, as DNA: TGTGCCAGCAGTTTAAGGAACGTCGGGGACTTTAACTCACCCCTCCACTTT.

V usage is TRBV11-2 and J usage is TRBJ2-7; 10 bases line up with TRBD2. The CDR3 consists of 15 residues. Looked up from germline, CDR1 is SGHAT and CDR2 is FQNNGV. V lost 4 bases and J lost 7; bases outside the gene matches: 10. The CDR3 loop reads CASSSSAGGPREQYF. As DNA, the CDR3 is TGTGCCAGCAGCTCCTCAGCGGGAGGGCCGAGGGAGCAGTACTTC.

This chain joins TRBV28 and TRBJ1-2, with TRBD1 matching over 10 bases. The trim removed 6 bases at V and 5 bases at J, leaving 15 bases unmatched. The CDR3 has 17 amino acids. Germline V gene data show CDR1 as MDHEN and CDR2 as SYDVKM. The DNA for the CDR3 is TGTGCCAGCAGCGAGGCCGCCGGGACAGGGGTTGGGTATGGCTACACCTTC. Its translation: CASSEAAGTGVGYGYTF.

The genes are TRBV19 and TRBJ2-3; 13 bases map to TRBD2. The CDR3 covers 19 residues. The germline V gene has CDR1 LNHDA and CDR2 SQIVND (reference sequence). Unmatched junction bases numbered 10, after V lost 4 bases and J lost 0 bases. In nucleotides, the CDR3 is TGTGCCAGTAGTAGGACCGGGACTAGCGGGGCCCCCAGCACAGATACGCAGTATTTT. This encodes CASSRTGTSGAPSTDTQYF.

V gene TRBV13 combines with J gene TRBJ1-1; 12 nucleotides agree with TRBD1. The CDR3 consists of 16 residues. The J segment lost 5 bases and the V segment lost 2 bases, leaving 6 bases of the junction unmatched. CDR1 PRHDT and CDR2 FYEKMQ come from the germline V gene (reference sequence). CDR3 protein: CASSLMGTGGKTEAFF. The CDR3 coding sequence is TGTGCCAGCAGCTTAATGGGGACAGGGGGCAAAACTGAAGCTTTCTTT.

This clone has a handful of counts. The chain is built from TRBV27 and TRBJ1-6; D may be TRBD1 (5 bases). The V gene lost 10 bases and the J gene lost 12 bases, with 19 bases spanning the gap. The germline CDR1 and CDR2 sequences are MNHEY and SMNVEV (reference sequence). The CDR3 runs to 13 residues. The CDR3: CAIAGGQGLPLHF. The CDR3 nucleotides are TGTGCCATCGCGGGAGGACAAGGTTTACCCCTCCACTTT.

The chain has TRBV7-8 and TRBJ2-1; 7 bases align to TRBD2. This CDR3 is built from 16 residues. Germline CDR1 and CDR2: SGHVS and FQNEAQ. Trimming took 4 bases from V and 7 from J; bases not matched to a gene: 13. CDR3 nucleotide sequence: TGTGCCAGCAGCTCGTATGGGAGGACTAGGCCTAATGAGCAGTTCTTC. This translates into CASSSYGRTRPNEQFF. Looking up the rest from reference TRBV7-8 and TRBJ2-1 gives the full variable domain: GAGVSQSPRYKVAKRGQDVALRCDPISGHVSLFWYQQALGQGPEFLTYFQNEAQLDKSGLPSDRFFAERPEGSVSTLKIQRTQQEDSAVYLCASSSYGRTRPNEQFFGPGTRLTVL.

This chain connects TRBV7-2 to TRBJ1-1; D possibly corresponds to TRBD1 (6 bases). The germline gives CDR1 SGHTA, CDR2 FQGNSA. Trimming removed 6 bases at V and 0 bases at J, with 11 bases between. The length of the CDR3 is 14 residues. CDR3 sequence (DNA): TGTGCCAGCAGTGGACAGTTCATGAACACTGAAGCTTTCTTT. It encodes CASSGQFMNTEAFF. Looking up the rest from reference TRBV7-2 and TRBJ1-1 gives the full variable domain: GAGVSQSPSNKVTEKGKDVELRCDPISGHTALYWYRQSLGQGLEFLIYFQGNSAPDKSGLPSDRFSAERTGGSVSTLTIQRTQQEDSAVYLCASSGQFMNTEAFFGQGTRLTVV.

The chain uses TRBV28 and TRBJ2-2, with 7 bases matching TRBD1. The V gene end was trimmed by 5 bases and the J gene end by 3 bases; junction bases not matched to a gene: 9. This CDR3 contains 16 residues. Germline CDR1 reads MDHEN; CDR2 reads SYDVKM. For the CDR3, the DNA is TGTGCCAGCAGTACCCTCGGAAGGGGGCACACCGGGGAGCTGTTTTTT. This codes for CASSTLGRGHTGELFF.

This clone showed up just a few times. The rearrangement uses TRBV5-1 and TRBJ2-2; D is uncertain. Germline V gives CDR1 SGHRS, CDR2 YFSETQ. V shed 0 bases and J shed 0 bases, with 9 bases lying between them. The length of the CDR3 is 16 residues. The DNA of the CDR3 is TGCGCCAGCAGCTTGGGACACTCCTCGAACACCGGGGAGCTGTTTTTT. It specifies CASSLGHSSNTGELFF.

The V and J genes are TRBV27 and TRBJ2-5, with 12 bases lining up with TRBD1. CDR3 length: 14 residues. CDR1 is MNHEY, CDR2 SMNVEV, per germline (reference sequence). Losses at the gene ends were 6 bases for V and 5 bases for J; bases not matched to a gene: 4. CDR3: CASSRDRGLETQYF. In nucleotides, the CDR3 is TGTGCCAGCAGCCGGGACAGGGGGCTGGAGACCCAGTACTTC.

This rearrangement joins TRBV3-1 (or the pseudogene TRBV3-2) to TRBJ1-6, with D perhaps matching TRBD1 (6 bases). CDR1 is LGHDT, CDR2 YNNKEL, per germline (reference sequence). This CDR3 is 14 amino acids long. The V end was cut by 1 base, the J end by 9 bases, with 10 bases between. Here the CDR3 reads CASSQGRGSSPLHF. The CDR3 DNA is TGTGCCAGCAGCCAAGGCAGGGGCTCTTCACCCCTCCACTTT.

The chain joins TRBV29-1 to TRBJ1-2, with a possible D match to TRBD1 (5 bases). V lost 4 bases to trimming and J lost 8 bases, with 20 bases between them. Per the germline V gene, CDR1 is SQVTM and CDR2 is ANQGSEA. CDR3 length: 14 amino acids. The CDR3 protein is CSVVPDGGGWGYTF. CDR3 DNA sequence: TGCAGCGTTGTTCCCGACGGCGGGGGATGGGGCTACACCTTC.

The gene calls are TRBV6-5 and TRBJ1-6; 7 nucleotides line up with TRBD1. CDR1 MNHEY and CDR2 SVGAGI come from the germline V gene. The CDR3 runs 14 residues. Trimming removed 6 bases from V and 7 bases from J; junction bases left unmatched: 6. The CDR3 coding sequence is TGTGCCAGCAGATTCACAGGGGTGAATTCACCCCTCCACTTT. This encodes CASRFTGVNSPLHF.